This is a list of T cell receptor beta chains from one sample in a study of metastatic and nonmetastatic thyroid tumors. TCRdb re-clonotyped the PCR reads through MiXCR. The repertoire holds some 32,000 clones, with 15% to 20% as singletons. The specimen was blood. These receptors all come from a female donor with papillary thyroid cancer or a benign thyroid nodule (not recorded which). Some clones in this sample may be carry-over from other donors' samples. The CDR3 runs from the conserved cysteine through the conserved F or W. A D gene is named only where the DNA matches it firmly. Clone size is stated in some rows and not others, as once, few, many or a class when expanded.

v_call	d_call	j_call	clone_size	cdr3_aa	cdr3_nt
TRBV20-1	TRBD1	TRBJ1-2	-	CGARDSSYGYTF	TGCGGTGCTAGGGACAGTTCCTATGGCTACACCTTC
TRBV7-2	-	TRBJ1-4	many	CASSLGPSQDEKLFF	TGTGCCAGCAGCTTAGGTCCCAGCCAAGATGAAAAACTGTTTTTT
TRBV11-2	TRBD1	TRBJ2-2	many	CASGSPGGHTGELFF	TGTGCCAGCGGCTCTCCAGGGGGACACACCGGGGAGCTGTTTTTT
TRBV12-3/TRBV12-4	-	TRBJ1-6	-	CASRLDSIYNSPLHF	TGTGCCAGCAGACTTGACAGCATCTATAATTCACCCCTCCACTTT
TRBV6-1	-	TRBJ1-4	many	CASSERGPVDEKLFF	TGTGCCAGCAGCGAACGGGGGCCAGTGGATGAAAAACTGTTTTTT
TRBV7-9	-	TRBJ1-1	-	CASSLAGRTEAFF	TGTGCCAGCAGCTTAGCAGGGAGGACTGAAGCTTTCTTT
TRBV5-1	TRBD1	TRBJ1-2	-	CASSSGQGIYGYTF	TGCGCCAGCAGCTCGGGACAGGGGATATATGGCTACACCTTC
TRBV6-1	-	TRBJ1-5	many	CASCQGSGPQHF	TGTGCCAGCTGCCAGGGCTCGGGGCCCCAGCATTTT
TRBV7-3	TRBD2	TRBJ2-1	many	CASSTGLAGLNEQFF	TGTGCCAGCAGTACTGGACTAGCGGGACTAAATGAGCAGTTCTTC
TRBV24-1	-	TRBJ2-1	many	CATSEGPNYNEQFF	TGTGCCACCAGTGAAGGGCCCAACTACAATGAGCAGTTCTTC
TRBV20-1	-	TRBJ2-1	-	CSANGDRRSDEQFF	TGCAGTGCTAACGGCGATAGGAGGAGCGATGAGCAGTTCTTC
TRBV6-1	TRBD1	TRBJ1-2	few	CASSTPPGQGDYGYTF	TGTGCCAGCAGCACACCCCCGGGACAGGGGGACTATGGCTACACCTTC
TRBV3-1	TRBD2	TRBJ2-2	many	CACTSANTGELFF	TGTGCCTGCACTAGCGCCAACACCGGGGAGCTGTTTTTT
TRBV2	-	TRBJ1-1	few	CASSYSQNTEAFF	TGTGCCAGCAGTTACTCACAGAACACCGAAGCTTTCTTT
TRBV7-8	TRBD2	TRBJ2-3	many	CASSPLAGSSTDTQYF	TGTGCCAGCAGCCCACTAGCGGGAAGTAGTACAGATACGCAGTATTTT
TRBV20-1	TRBD1	TRBJ1-4	many	CSARPGGGGNEKLFF	TGCAGTGCTAGACCAGGAGGGGGCGGTAATGAAAAACTGTTTTTT
TRBV6-1	TRBD2	TRBJ2-7	-	CASSAAGGLYEQYF	TGTGCCAGCAGTGCGGCGGGAGGTTTATACGAGCAGTACTTC
TRBV12-5	TRBD1	TRBJ1-2	-	CASGFGQGGGYTF	TGTGCTAGTGGTTTTGGACAGGGCGGTGGCTACACCTTC
TRBV6-2/TRBV6-3	-	TRBJ2-7	few	CASSYHPQSEQYF	TGTGCCAGCAGTTACCATCCCCAGTCCGAGCAGTACTTC
TRBV19	TRBD1	TRBJ1-5	many	CASHRDRTSNQPQHF	TGTGCCAGTCACCGGGACAGGACTAGCAATCAGCCCCAGCATTTT
TRBV19	TRBD1	TRBJ1-1	few	CASSITRGHGTEAFF	TGTGCCAGTAGTATTACCAGGGGGCATGGCACTGAAGCTTTCTTT
TRBV6-1	-	TRBJ2-6	medium-sized	CASTTGPWGANVLTF	TGTGCCAGCACAACAGGGCCTTGGGGGGCCAACGTCCTGACTTTC
TRBV5-1	TRBD2	TRBJ2-5	many	CASSSVGGQETQYF	TGCGCCAGCAGCTCGGTGGGGGGGCAAGAGACCCAGTACTTC
TRBV6-2/TRBV6-3	TRBD2	TRBJ2-7	-	CASSYSGLEEQYF	TGTGCCAGCAGTTACTCTGGACTAGAGGAGCAGTACTTC
TRBV27	-	TRBJ2-1	-	CASSSPIRQAHNEQFF	TGTGCCAGCAGTTCCCCGATCCGACAGGCCCACAATGAGCAGTTCTTC
TRBV19	-	TRBJ2-5	-	CASSADPGETQYF	TGTGCCAGTAGTGCGGACCCGGGAGAGACCCAGTACTTC
TRBV20-1	-	TRBJ2-7	-	CSASPSDRYEQYF	TGCAGTGCTAGTCCCAGCGATCGGTACGAGCAGTACTTC
TRBV19	TRBD1	TRBJ1-5	many	CASSIEQGGRNQPQHF	TGTGCCAGTAGTATAGAACAGGGGGGACGCAATCAGCCCCAGCATTTT
TRBV6-2/TRBV6-3	TRBD2	TRBJ2-7	many	CASSRTSGSSYSYEQYF	TGTGCCAGCAGCAGGACTAGCGGGAGCTCTTACTCCTACGAGCAGTACTTC
TRBV5-4	-	TRBJ2-1	many	CASSLPFEGNEQFF	TGTGCCAGCAGCCTCCCTTTCGAGGGCAATGAGCAGTTCTTC
TRBV19	-	TRBJ2-7	few	CASSIASAGGGEQYF	TGTGCCAGTAGTATCGCCTCCGCAGGGGGAGGCGAGCAGTACTTC
TRBV19	-	TRBJ2-2	few	CATDMGGYTGELFF	TGTGCCACCGACATGGGTGGATACACCGGGGAGCTGTTTTTT
TRBV3-1	TRBD1	TRBJ1-1	many	CASSQEGGQGTTEAFF	TGTGCCAGCAGCCAAGAGGGGGGACAGGGGACGACTGAAGCTTTCTTT
TRBV6-5	TRBD1	TRBJ1-2	few	CASSYSRTGGGYGYTF	TGTGCCAGCAGTTACAGCAGGACAGGGGGTGGCTATGGCTACACCTTC
TRBV12-3/TRBV12-4	TRBD1	TRBJ1-5	many	CASRRRTGGGNQPQHF	TGTGCCAGCAGAAGACGGACAGGGGGAGGCAATCAGCCCCAGCATTTT
TRBV29-1	-	TRBJ1-1	many	CSVGTAIEAFF	TGCAGCGTTGGGACGGCCATAGAAGCTTTCTTT
TRBV20-1	-	TRBJ2-3	-	CSASLTTRTDTQYF	TGCAGTGCTAGCCTAACTACCCGCACAGATACGCAGTATTTT
TRBV5-8	-	TRBJ1-1	-	CASSIGQNTEAFF	TGTGCCAGCAGCATTGGACAGAACACTGAAGCTTTCTTT
TRBV18	-	TRBJ2-3	-	CASSPRDGNTDTQYF	TGTGCCAGCTCACCCCGCGACGGAAACACAGATACGCAGTATTTT
TRBV6-4	-	TRBJ2-7	few	CATRGFDRYEQYF	TGTGCCACTCGAGGCTTTGACCGGTACGAGCAGTACTTC
TRBV4-2	-	TRBJ2-1	many	CASSDVYNEQFF	TGTGCCAGCAGTGATGTATACAATGAGCAGTTCTTC
TRBV5-5	TRBD1	TRBJ1-2	once	CASSSPRTGRYGYTF	TGTGCCAGCAGCTCCCCCCGGACAGGCCGCTATGGCTACACCTTC
TRBV12-3/TRBV12-4	-	TRBJ2-1	many	CASSPGEYNEQFF	TGTGCCAGCAGTCCAGGGGAGTACAATGAGCAGTTCTTC
TRBV29-1	-	TRBJ2-3	many	CSVEGLSDTQYF	TGCAGCGTTGAGGGTTTGTCAGATACGCAGTATTTT
TRBV19	-	TRBJ1-2	-	CASSIDLSGNYGYTF	TGTGCCAGTAGTATAGATCTATCAGGGAACTATGGCTACACCTTC
TRBV28	TRBD1	TRBJ2-1	many	CASSLGTGVRDEQFF	TGTGCCAGCAGTTTAGGGACAGGGGTTAGGGATGAGCAGTTCTTC
TRBV6-1	TRBD1	TRBJ1-2	many	CASNPRGRGDYGYTF	TGTGCCAGCAACCCCAGAGGCAGGGGGGACTATGGCTACACCTTC
TRBV12-3/TRBV12-4	TRBD1	TRBJ1-2	many	CASSGTGESYGYTF	TGTGCCAGCAGTGGGACAGGGGAGAGCTATGGCTACACCTTC
TRBV6-1	TRBD1	TRBJ2-7	few	CASSSGTGSYEQYF	TGTGCCAGCAGTTCCGGGACAGGCTCCTACGAGCAGTACTTC
TRBV6-1	TRBD1	TRBJ2-7	-	CASSQGAGYEQYF	TGTGCCAGCAGCCAGGGGGCGGGTTACGAGCAGTACTTC
TRBV7-8	-	TRBJ2-7	many	CASSLEGGVGPYF	TGTGCCAGCAGCCTCGAGGGGGGGGTCGGGCCGTACTTC
TRBV18	-	TRBJ2-7	many	CASSPTGYEQYF	TGTGCCAGCTCACCAACAGGCTACGAGCAGTACTTC
TRBV10-3	-	TRBJ1-5	few	CAISENRDNQPQHF	TGTGCCATCAGTGAGAACAGGGACAATCAGCCCCAGCATTTT
TRBV20-1	TRBD1	TRBJ1-6	medium-sized	CSVEGTAVSPLHF	TGCAGTGTCGAAGGGACAGCGGTTTCACCCCTCCACTTT
TRBV5-6	-	TRBJ2-4	many	CASSLNGIAKNIQYF	TGTGCCAGCAGCTTGAATGGGATAGCCAAAAACATTCAGTACTTC
TRBV28	TRBD2	TRBJ2-5	-	CASSSGLAPETQYF	TGTGCCAGCAGTTCGGGACTAGCGCCGGAGACCCAGTACTTC
TRBV9	TRBD1	TRBJ2-3	many	CASSALGGQGTDTQYF	TGTGCCAGCAGCGCACTAGGGGGACAGGGAACAGATACGCAGTATTTT
TRBV30	-	TRBJ2-1	-	CAWEQGRQFF	TGTGCCTGGGAACAGGGTCGGCAGTTCTTC
TRBV11-3	-	TRBJ2-1	few	CASNQLGGYNEQFF	TGTGCCAGCAACCAATTAGGGGGGTACAATGAGCAGTTCTTC
TRBV29-1	TRBD1	TRBJ1-4	many	CSVMTGSNEKLFF	TGCAGCGTTATGACAGGGTCAAATGAAAAACTGTTTTTT